This paragraph reports one TCR beta chain. What it binds is unknown. This specimen belongs to a study of shared clonotypes between healthy human individuals. Approximately 220 ng DNA, 30,000 or so T cell genomes, went into each sorted-subset replicate PCR. Produced via immunoSEQ multiplex PCR; TCRdb's table is partial and in-frame only. The data contain about 2.5 million clones, roughly 92% of them singletons. Findings and caveats of the study: The rarefaction results pointed to incomplete sorted-subset sequencing despite large depth. Shared clonotypes: about 4.6% naive CD4, 3.5% to 4% naive CD8, about 2.4% memory CD4, roughly 0.4% memory CD8.

The CDR3 covers 15 residues. Germline V CDR1 and CDR2: MDHEN, SYDVKM. The V and J ends lost 6 bases and 1 base, in that order; junction bases with no gene match: 7. The V gene is TRBV28, the J gene TRBJ1-2; 8 bases map to TRBD1. The receptor's source is a man between 18 and 35 years old in good health. Some clones in this sample may be carry-over from other donors' samples. Sequences were obtained from naive CD4+ T cells from PBMCs. The subset: CD45RA+ positively selected. The CDR3 sequence is CASSSPTGVNYGYTF. The CDR3 DNA reads TGTGCCAGCAGCTCCCCGACAGGGGTTAACTATGGCTACACCTTC.